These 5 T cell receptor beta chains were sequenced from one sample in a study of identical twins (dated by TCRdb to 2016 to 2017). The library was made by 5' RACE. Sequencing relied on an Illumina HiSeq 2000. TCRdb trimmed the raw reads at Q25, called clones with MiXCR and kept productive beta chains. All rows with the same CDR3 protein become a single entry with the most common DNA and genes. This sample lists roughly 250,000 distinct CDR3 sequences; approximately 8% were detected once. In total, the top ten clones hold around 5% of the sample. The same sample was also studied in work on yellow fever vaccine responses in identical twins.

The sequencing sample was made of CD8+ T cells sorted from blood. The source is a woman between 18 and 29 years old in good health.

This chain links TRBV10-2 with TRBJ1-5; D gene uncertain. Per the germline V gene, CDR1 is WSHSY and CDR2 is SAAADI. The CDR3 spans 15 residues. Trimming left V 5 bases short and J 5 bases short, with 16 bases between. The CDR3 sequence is CASSLGPPGDQPQHF. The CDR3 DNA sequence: TGCGCCAGCAGTCTCGGGCCTCCCGGGGATCAGCCCCAGCATTTT.

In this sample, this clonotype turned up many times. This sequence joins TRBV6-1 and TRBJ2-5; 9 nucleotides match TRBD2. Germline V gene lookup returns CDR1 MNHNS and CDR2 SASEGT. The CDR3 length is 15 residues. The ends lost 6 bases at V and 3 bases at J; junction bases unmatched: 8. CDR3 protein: CASSPGTSRKETQYF. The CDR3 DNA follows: TGTGCCAGCAGCCCAGGGACTAGCCGTAAAGAGACCCAGTACTTC.

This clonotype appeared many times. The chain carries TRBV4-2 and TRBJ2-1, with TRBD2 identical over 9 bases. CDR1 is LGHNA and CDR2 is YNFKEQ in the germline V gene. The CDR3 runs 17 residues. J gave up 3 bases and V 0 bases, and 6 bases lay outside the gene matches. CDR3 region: CASSQDEAGGIYNEQFF. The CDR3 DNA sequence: TGTGCCAGCAGCCAAGATGAGGCGGGGGGGATCTACAATGAGCAGTTCTTC.

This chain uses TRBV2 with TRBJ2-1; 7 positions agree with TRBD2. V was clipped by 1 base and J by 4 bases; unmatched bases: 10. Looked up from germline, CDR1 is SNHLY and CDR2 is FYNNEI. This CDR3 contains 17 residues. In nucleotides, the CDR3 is TGTGCCAGCAGTGAAGACTCAACGGGACTAACATACAATGAGCAGTTCTTC. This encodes CASSEDSTGLTYNEQFF.

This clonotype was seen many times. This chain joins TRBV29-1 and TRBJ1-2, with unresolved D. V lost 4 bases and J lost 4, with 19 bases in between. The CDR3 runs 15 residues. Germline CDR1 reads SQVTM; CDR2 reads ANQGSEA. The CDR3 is CSVVDPDNLPYGYTF. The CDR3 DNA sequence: TGCAGCGTTGTTGACCCTGACAACTTACCCTATGGCTACACCTTC.